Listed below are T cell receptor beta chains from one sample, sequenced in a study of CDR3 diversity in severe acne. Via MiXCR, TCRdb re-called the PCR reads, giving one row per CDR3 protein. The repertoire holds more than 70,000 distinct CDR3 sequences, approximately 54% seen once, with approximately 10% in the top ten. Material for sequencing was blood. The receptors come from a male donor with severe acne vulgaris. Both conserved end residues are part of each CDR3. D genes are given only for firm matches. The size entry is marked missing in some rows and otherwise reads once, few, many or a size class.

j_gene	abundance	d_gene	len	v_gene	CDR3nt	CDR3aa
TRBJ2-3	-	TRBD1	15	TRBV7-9	TGTGCCAGCAGCTCCCGGGACAGGGAGGGAGATACGCAGTATTTT	CASSSRDREGDTQYF
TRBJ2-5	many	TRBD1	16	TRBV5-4	TGTGCCAGCAGCCAGACCCGGCCAGGGGGCGAGGAGACCCAGTACTTC	CASSQTRPGGEETQYF
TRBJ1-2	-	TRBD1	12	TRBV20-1	TGCAGTGCTCCACAGGGGGTAGTTGGCTACACCTTC	CSAPQGVVGYTF
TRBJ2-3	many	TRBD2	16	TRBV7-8	TGTGCCAGCAGCTTACGACTAGCGGGACTCACAGATACGCAGTATTTT	CASSLRLAGLTDTQYF
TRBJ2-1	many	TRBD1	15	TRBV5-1	TGCGCCAGCAGCCGAACAGGGGAAACCTACAATGAGCAGTTCTTC	CASSRTGETYNEQFF
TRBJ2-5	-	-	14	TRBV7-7	TGTGCTAGCAGCTACGGGGATTTAGCAGAGACCCAGTACTTC	CASSYGDLAETQYF
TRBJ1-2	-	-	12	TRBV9	TGTGCCAGCAGCCCAGACGGGAGTGGCTACACCTTC	CASSPDGSGYTF
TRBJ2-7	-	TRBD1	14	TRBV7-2	TGTGCCAGCAGCGGGACAGGGATCCCCTACGAGCAGTACTTC	CASSGTGIPYEQYF
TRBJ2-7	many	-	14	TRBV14	TGTGCCAGCAGCCAAGAGAGGGGGACCGACATATCGTACTTC	CASSQERGTDISYF
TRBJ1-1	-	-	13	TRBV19	TGCGCCAGTAGTATCACGGCAAACACTGAAGCTTTCTTT	CASSITANTEAFF
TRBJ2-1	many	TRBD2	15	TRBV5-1	TGCGCCAGCAGCTTGACCAGCCTAGCGGACCCGGCCCAGTTCTTC	CASSLTSLADPAQFF
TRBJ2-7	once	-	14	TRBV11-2	TGTGCCAGCAGCTCGGACTCGTTTCGGGACGAGCAGTACTTC	CASSSDSFRDEQYF
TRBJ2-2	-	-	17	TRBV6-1	TGTGCCAGCCAACTACCAGGGCTAGCTGAGAACACCGGGGAGCTGTTTTTT	CASQLPGLAENTGELFF
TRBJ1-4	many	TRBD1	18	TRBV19	TGTGCCAGTAGTATGGGACCAATGGGGGACAGCGACCTTGAAAAACTGTTTTTT	CASSMGPMGDSDLEKLFF
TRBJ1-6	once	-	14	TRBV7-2	TGTGCCAGCAGCCTAACAGCGCCCGATTCACCCCTCCACTTT	CASSLTAPDSPLHF
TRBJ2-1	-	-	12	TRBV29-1	TGCAGCGTTGGAGGGGGGGACAATGAGCAGTTCTTC	CSVGGGDNEQFF
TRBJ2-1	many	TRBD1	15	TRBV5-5	TGTGCCAGCAGTTCGGGACAGGGGATCTACAATGAGCAGTTCTTC	CASSSGQGIYNEQFF
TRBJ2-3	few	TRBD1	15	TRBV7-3	TGTGCCAGCAGCCAGGACAGGGGGAGCACAGATACGCAGTATTTT	CASSQDRGSTDTQYF
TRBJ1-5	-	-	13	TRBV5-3	TGTGCCAGCAGCTTGGGGCAAGATCAGCCCCAGCATTTT	CASSLGQDQPQHF
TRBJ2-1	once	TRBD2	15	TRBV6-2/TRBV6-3	TGTGCCAGCACCGAACTAGCGGGAGGGAGGGATGAGCAGTCCTTC	CASTELAGGRDEQSF
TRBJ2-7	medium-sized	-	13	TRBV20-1	TGCAGTGCTGAGAGCGGGCTAGTTCGCGAGCAGTACTTC	CSAESGLVREQYF
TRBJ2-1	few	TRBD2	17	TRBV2	TGTGCCAACTTCCCAAGGCAAGTAAGCGGGGGGAGGAATGAGCAGTTCTTC	CANFPRQVSGGRNEQFF
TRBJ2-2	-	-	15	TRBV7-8	TGTGCCAGCAGCCCTAAAGGGGGAAACACCGGGGAGCTGTTTTTT	CASSPKGGNTGELFF
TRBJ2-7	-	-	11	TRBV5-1	TGCGCCAGCCAACAGGGATACGAGCAGTACTTC	CASQQGYEQYF
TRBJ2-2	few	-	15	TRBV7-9	TGTGCCAGCAGCCCACGAGGGACGGAAACCGGGGAGCTGTTTTTT	CASSPRGTETGELFF
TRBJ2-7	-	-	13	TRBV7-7	TGTGCTAGCTCATCGTCGGGGAGAGACGAGCAGTACTTC	CASSSSGRDEQYF
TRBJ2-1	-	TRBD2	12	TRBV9	TGTGCCAGCAGCGCCACCGGGACTAGCTGGGCCTTC	CASSATGTSWAF
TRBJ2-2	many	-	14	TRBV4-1	TGCGCCAGCAGCCAAGTATTGGACACCGGGGAGCTGTTTTTT	CASSQVLDTGELFF
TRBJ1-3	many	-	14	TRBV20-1	TGCAGTGCGAGCTCCGGGAGCTCTGGAAACACCATATATTTT	CSASSGSSGNTIYF
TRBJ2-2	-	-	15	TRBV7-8	TGTGCCAGCAGCGAAAACGACCGGCGCACCGGGGAGCTGTTTTTT	CASSENDRRTGELFF
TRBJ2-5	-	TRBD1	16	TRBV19	TGTGCCAATAGTAGCCCCCGGACAGGTTCTAAGGAGACCCAGTACTTC	CANSSPRTGSKETQYF
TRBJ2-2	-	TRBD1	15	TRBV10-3	TGTGCCATCAGTGTTGGGCAGGGGGCCAACGGGGAGCTGTTTTTT	CAISVGQGANGELFF
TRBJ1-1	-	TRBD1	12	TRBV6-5	TGTGCCAGCCGGACAGGGAGCACTGAAGCTTCCTTT	CASRTGSTEASF
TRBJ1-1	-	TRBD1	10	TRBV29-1	TGCAGCGTTTACAGGGGGGAGGCTTTCTTT	CSVYRGEAFF
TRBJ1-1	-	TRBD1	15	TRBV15	TGTGCCACCAGCAGAGCGACAGGGGGCAACACTGAAGCTTTCTTT	CATSRATGGNTEAFF
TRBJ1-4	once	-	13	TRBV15	TGTGCCACCCCCCCGGCAACTAATGAAAAACTGTTTTTT	CATPPATNEKLFF
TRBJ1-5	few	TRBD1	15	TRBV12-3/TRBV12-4	TGTGCCAGCATTAGGACAGGGACAGGCAATCAGCCCCAGCATTTT	CASIRTGTGNQPQHF
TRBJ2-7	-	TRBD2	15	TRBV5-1	TGCGCCAGCAGCCCGGGGGGACTAGCAACCTGCGAGCAGTGCTTC	CASSPGGLATCEQCF
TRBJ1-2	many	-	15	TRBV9	TGTGCCAGCAGCGTAGGTGCGGCAGCTAACTATGGCTACACCTTC	CASSVGAAANYGYTF
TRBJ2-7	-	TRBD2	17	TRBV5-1	TGCGCCAGCAGCCTGGGACTAGCGCAAGTTGGTACCTACGAGCAGTACTTC	CASSLGLAQVGTYEQYF
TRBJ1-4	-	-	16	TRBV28	TGTGCCAGCAGCACCACATGGGGCAGTCATAATGAAAAACTGTTTTTT	CASSTTWGSHNEKLFF
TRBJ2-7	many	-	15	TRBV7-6	TGTGCCAGCAGCTTAGGGGGCGGGCTGAGCTACGAGCAGTACTTC	CASSLGGGLSYEQYF
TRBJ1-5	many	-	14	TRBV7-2	TGTGCCAGCAGCCTAGGCGGAGGAGAACAGCCCCAGCATTTT	CASSLGGGEQPQHF
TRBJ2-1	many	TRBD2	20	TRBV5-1	TGCGCCAGCAGCCCCTGGACTAGAGGAAACCCCGAGAGCTCCTACAATGAGCAGTTCTTC	CASSPWTRGNPESSYNEQFF
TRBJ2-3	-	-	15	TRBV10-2	TGCGCCAGCAGTGAGGTACTACTTTCCACAGATACGCAGTATTTT	CASSEVLLSTDTQYF
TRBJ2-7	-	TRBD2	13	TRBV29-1	TGCAGCGTCCGGACTAGCATTGCCTACGAGCAGTACTTC	CSVRTSIAYEQYF
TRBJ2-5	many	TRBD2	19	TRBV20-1	TGCAGTGCTAGATTAGGGGCCTCCGGGACTAGCGGGAACCAAGAGACCCAGTACTTC	CSARLGASGTSGNQETQYF
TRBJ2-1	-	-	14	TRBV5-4	TGTGCGGGGGGCAGGGAGGGGGCCTTTAATGAGCAGTTCTTC	CAGGREGAFNEQFF
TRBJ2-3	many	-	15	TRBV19	TGTGCCAGTAGTATCTCCAGGGTAAGAGCAGATACGCAGTATTTT	CASSISRVRADTQYF
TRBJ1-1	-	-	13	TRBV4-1	TGCGCCAGCAGCCAACGCAGGGGACCTGAAGCTTTCTTT	CASSQRRGPEAFF
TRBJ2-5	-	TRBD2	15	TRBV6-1	TGTGCCAGCAGTGAAGCAGCGGGGGGGCCAGAGGCCCAGTACTTC	CASSEAAGGPEAQYF
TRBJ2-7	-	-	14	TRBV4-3	TGCGCCAGCAGCTCGGGACATAGCTCCTACGAGCAGTACTTC	CASSSGHSSYEQYF
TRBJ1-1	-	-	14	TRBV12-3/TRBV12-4	TGTGCCAGCAGTTTTGCAGGGGTTTCCACTGAAGCTTTCTTT	CASSFAGVSTEAFF
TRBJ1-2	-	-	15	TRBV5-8	TGTGCCAGCAGACGCATCGGAGGCGGGCTCTATGGCTACACCTTC	CASRRIGGGLYGYTF
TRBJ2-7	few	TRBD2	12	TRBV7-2	TGTGCCAGCGGGACTAGTCGTTACGAGCAGTACTTC	CASGTSRYEQYF